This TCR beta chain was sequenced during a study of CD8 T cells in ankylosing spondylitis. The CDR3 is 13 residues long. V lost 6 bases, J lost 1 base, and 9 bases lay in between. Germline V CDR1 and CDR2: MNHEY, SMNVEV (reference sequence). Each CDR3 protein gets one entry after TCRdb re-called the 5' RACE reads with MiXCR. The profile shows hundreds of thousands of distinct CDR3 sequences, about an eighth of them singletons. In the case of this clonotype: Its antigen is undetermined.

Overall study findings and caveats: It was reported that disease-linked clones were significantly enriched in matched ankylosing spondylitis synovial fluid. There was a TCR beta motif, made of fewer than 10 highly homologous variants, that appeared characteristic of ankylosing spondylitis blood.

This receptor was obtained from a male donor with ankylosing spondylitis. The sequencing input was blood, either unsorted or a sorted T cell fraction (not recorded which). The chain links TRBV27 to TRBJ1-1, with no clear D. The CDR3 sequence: CASRNPANTEAFF. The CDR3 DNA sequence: TGTGCCAGCAGGAACCCAGCGAACACTGAAGCTTTCTTT.